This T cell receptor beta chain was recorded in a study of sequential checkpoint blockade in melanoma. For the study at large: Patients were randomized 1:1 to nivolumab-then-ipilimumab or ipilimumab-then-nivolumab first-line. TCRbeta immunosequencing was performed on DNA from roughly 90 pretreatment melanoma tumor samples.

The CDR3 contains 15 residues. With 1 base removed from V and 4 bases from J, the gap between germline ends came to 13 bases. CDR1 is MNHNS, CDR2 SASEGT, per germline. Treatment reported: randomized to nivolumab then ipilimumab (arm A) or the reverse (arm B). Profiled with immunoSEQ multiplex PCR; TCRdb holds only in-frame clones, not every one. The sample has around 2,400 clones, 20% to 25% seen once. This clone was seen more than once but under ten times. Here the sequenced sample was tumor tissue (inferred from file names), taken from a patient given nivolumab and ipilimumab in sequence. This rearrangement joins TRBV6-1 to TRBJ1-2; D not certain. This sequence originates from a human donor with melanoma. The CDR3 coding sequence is TGTGCCAGCAGTGAAGGAGGCGGTGCCTTCTATGGCTACACCTTC. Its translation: CASSEGGGAFYGYTF.